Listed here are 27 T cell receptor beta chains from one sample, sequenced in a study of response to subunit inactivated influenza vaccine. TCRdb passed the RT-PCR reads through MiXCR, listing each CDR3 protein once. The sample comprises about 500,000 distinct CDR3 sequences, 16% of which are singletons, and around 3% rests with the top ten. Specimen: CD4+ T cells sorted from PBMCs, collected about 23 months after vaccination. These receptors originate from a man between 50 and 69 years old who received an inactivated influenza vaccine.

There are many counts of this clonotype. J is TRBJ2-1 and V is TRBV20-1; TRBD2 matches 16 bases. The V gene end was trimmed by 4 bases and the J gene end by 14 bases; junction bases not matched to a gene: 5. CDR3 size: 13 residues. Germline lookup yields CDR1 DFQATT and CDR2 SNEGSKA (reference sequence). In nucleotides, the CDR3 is TGCAGTGCTATCGGGACTAGCGGGAGGGCGGAGTTCTTC. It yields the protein CSAIGTSGRAEFF.

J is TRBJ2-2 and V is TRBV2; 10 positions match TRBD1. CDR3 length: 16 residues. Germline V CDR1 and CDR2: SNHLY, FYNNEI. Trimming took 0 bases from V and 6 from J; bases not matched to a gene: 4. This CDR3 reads CASSEAFGQGAGELFF. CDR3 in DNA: TGTGCCAGCAGTGAAGCGTTCGGACAGGGGGCCGGGGAGCTGTTTTTT.

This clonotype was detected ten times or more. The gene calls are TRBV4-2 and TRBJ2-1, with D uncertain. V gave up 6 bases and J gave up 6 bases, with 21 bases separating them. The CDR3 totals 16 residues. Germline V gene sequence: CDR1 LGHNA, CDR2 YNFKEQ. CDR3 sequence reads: CASSRDLGRAVNEQFF. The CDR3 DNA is TGTGCCAGCAGTCGTGACCTAGGACGCGCGGTCAATGAGCAGTTCTTC.

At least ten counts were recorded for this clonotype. CDR3 nucleotide sequence: TGTGCCATCGGGACAGGGAGCCCCGAGCAGTACTTC. It encodes CAIGTGSPEQYF. The rearrangement joins TRBV10-3 to TRBJ2-7, with TRBD1 identical over 9 bases. The CDR3 contains 12 residues. The V and J ends lost 8 bases and 6 bases, in that order; junction bases with no gene match: 5. Germline CDR1 ENHRY, CDR2 SYGVKD.

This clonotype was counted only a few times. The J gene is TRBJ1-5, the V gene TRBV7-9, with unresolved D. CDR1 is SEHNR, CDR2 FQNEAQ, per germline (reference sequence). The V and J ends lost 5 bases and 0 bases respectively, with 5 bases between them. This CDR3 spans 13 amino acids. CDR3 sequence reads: CASSDISNQPQHF. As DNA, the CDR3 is TGTGCCAGCAGCGACATTAGCAATCAGCCCCAGCATTTT.

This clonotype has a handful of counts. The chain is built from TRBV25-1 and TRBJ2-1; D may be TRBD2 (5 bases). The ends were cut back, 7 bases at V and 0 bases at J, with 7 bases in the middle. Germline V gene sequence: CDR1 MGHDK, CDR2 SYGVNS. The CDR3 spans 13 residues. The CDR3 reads CASKRDSYNEQFF. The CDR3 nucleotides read TGTGCCAGCAAACGGGACTCCTACAATGAGCAGTTCTTC.

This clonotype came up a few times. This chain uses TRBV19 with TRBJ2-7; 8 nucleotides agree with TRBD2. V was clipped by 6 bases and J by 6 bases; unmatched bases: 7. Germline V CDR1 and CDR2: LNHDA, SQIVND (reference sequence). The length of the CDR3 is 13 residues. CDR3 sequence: CASSRLANSEQYF. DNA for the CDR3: TGTGCCAGTAGCCGACTAGCGAACTCCGAGCAGTACTTC.

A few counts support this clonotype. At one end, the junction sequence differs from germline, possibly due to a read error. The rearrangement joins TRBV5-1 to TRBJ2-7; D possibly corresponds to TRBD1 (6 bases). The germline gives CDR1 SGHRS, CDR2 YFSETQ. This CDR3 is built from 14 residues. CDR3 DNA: TGCGCCAGCAGCTTATCCTCCAGTGGGGGCCTATCTGTGTTC. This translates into CASSLSSSGGLSVF.

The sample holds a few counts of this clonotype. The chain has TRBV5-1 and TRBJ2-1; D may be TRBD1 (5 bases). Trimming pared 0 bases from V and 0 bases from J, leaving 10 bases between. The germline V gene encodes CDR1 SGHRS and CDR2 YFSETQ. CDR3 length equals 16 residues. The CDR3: CASSLGQLSSYNEQFF. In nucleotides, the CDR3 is TGCGCCAGCAGCTTGGGACAGTTGAGCTCCTACAATGAGCAGTTCTTC.

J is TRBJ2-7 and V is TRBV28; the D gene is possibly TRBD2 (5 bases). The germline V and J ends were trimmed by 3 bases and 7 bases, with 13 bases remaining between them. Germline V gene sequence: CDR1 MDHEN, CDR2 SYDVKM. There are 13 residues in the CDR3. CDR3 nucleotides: TGTGCCAGCAGTTTTTCTTCTACGGGGGAGCAGTACTTC. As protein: CASSFSSTGEQYF.

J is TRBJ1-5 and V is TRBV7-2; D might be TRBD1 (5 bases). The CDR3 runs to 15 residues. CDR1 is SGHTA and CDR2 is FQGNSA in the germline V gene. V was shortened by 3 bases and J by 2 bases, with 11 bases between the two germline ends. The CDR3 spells CASSFFRGGNQPQHF. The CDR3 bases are TGTGCCAGCAGCTTTTTCCGGGGGGGCAATCAGCCCCAGCATTTT.

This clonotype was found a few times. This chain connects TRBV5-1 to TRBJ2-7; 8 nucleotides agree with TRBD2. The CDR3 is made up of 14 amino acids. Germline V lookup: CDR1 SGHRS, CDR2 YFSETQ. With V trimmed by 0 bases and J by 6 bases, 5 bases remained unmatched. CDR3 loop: CASSLESGSTEQYF. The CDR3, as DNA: TGCGCCAGCAGCTTGGAGAGCGGGAGTACCGAGCAGTACTTC.

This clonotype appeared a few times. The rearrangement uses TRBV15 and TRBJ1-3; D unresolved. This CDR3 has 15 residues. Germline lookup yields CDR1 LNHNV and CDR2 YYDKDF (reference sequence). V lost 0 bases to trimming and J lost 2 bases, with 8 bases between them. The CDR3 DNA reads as TGTGCCACCAGCAGAGATACCAGAACTGGAAACACCATATATTTT. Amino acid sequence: CATSRDTRTGNTIYF.

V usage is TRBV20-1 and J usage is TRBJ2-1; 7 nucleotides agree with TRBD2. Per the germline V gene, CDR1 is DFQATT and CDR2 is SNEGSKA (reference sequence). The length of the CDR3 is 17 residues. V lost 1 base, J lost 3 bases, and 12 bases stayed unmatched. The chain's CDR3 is CSARGRARERNYNEQFF. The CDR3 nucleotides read TGCAGTGCTAGAGGTCGGGCGCGGGAGAGGAACTACAATGAGCAGTTCTTC.

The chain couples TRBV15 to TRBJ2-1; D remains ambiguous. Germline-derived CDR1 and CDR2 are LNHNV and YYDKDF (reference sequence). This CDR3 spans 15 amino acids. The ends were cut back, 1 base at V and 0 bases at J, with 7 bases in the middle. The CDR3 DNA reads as TGTGCCACCAGCAGAGGCCCCAGCTCCTACAATGAGCAGTTCTTC. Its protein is CATSRGPSSYNEQFF.

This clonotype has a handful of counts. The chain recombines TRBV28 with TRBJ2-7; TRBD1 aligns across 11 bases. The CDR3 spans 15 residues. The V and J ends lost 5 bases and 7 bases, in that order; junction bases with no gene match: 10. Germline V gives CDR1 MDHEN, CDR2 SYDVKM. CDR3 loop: CASSPGGQGVREQYF. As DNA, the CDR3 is TGTGCCAGCAGTCCCGGGGGACAGGGGGTTCGGGAGCAGTACTTC.

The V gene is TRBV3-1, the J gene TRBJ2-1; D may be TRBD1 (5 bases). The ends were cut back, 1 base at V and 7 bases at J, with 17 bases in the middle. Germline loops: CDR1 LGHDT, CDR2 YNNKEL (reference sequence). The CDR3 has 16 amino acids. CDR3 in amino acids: CASSQVSGDSRNEQFF. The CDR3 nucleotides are TGTGCCAGCAGCCAAGTTTCAGGTGACAGTAGAAATGAGCAGTTCTTC.

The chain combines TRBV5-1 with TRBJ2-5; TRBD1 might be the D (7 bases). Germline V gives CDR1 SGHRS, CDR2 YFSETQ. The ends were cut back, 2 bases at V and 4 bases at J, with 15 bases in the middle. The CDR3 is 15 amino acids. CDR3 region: CASSLYRGGGETQYF. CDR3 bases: TGCGCCAGCAGCTTATACAGGGGAGGCGGAGAGACCCAGTACTTC.

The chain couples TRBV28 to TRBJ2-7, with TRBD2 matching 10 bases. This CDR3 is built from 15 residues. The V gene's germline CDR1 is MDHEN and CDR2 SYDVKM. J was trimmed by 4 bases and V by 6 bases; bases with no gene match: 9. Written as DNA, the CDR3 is TGTGCCAGCAGGATTACCGGGACTAGCGCTTACGAGCAGTACTTC. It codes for CASRITGTSAYEQYF.

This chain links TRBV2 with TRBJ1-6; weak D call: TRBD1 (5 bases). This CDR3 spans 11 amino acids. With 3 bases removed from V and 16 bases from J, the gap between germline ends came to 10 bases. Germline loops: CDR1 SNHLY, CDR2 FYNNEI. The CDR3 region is CASSDVRALHF. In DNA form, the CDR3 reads TGTGCCAGCAGTGATGTCAGGGCTCTCCACTTT.

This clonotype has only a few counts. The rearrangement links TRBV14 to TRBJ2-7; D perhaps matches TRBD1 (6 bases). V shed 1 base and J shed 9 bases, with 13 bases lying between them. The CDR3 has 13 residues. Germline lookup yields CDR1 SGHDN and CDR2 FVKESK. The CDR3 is CASSQAPQGGQYF. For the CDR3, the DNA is TGTGCCAGCAGCCAAGCTCCACAGGGTGGGCAGTACTTC.

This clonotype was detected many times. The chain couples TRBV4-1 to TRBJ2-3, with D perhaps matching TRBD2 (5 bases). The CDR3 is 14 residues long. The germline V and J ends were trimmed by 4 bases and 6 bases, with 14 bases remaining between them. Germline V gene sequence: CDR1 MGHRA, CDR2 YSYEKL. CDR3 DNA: TGCGCCAGCAGCCCAGATGAGGGTAGGGATACGCAGTATTTT. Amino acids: CASSPDEGRDTQYF.

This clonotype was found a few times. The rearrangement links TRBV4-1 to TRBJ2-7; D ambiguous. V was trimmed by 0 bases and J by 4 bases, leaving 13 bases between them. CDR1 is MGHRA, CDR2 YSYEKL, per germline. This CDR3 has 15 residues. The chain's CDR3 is CASSQDRQYPYEQYF. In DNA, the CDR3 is TGCGCCAGCAGCCAAGATCGCCAGTACCCTTACGAGCAGTACTTC.

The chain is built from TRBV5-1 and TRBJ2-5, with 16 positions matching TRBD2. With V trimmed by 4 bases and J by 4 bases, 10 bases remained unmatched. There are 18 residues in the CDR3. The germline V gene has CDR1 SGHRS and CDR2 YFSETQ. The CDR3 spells CASSPGTSGRASTETQYF. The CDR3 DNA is TGCGCCAGCAGCCCCGGGACTAGCGGGAGGGCAAGCACAGAGACCCAGTACTTC.

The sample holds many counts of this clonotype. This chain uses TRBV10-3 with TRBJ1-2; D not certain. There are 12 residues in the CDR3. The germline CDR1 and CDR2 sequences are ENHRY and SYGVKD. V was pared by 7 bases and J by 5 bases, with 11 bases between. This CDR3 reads CAIKDNVYGYTF. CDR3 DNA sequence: TGTGCCATCAAAGATAATGTATATGGCTACACCTTC.

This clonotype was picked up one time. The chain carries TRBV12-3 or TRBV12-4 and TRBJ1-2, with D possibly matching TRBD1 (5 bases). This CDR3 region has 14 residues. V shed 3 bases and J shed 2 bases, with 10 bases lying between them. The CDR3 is CASSLIGGNYGYTF. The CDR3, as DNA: TGTGCCAGCAGTTTGATCGGGGGGAACTATGGCTACACCTTC.

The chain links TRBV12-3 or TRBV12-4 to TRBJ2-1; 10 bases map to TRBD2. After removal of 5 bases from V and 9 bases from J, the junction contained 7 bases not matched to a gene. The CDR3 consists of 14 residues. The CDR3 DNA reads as TGTGCCAGCAGTCCAGCGGGGGGGCTTTCTGAGCAGTTCTTC. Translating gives CASSPAGGLSEQFF.